These 19 T cell receptor beta chains came from one sample sequenced in a study of T cells in Graves' hyperthyroidism and ophthalmopathy. TCR beta CDR3 regions were amplified from RNA transcripts. Carried out on the TCR CDR3, a first-round RT-PCR used the HTBI primer set. TCRdb recomputed calls from the multiplex PCR reads with MiXCR, one row per CDR3 protein. The table includes around 490,000 distinct CDR3 sequences, 20% detected once. Sequencing was carried out using blood. These receptors all stem from a middle-aged man with Graves' ophthalmopathy.

The CDR3 region is CASSRGGANSYEQYF. CDR3 DNA sequence: TGTGCCAGCAGCCGAGGGGGAGCGAACTCCTACGAGCAGTACTTC. J is TRBJ2-7 and V is TRBV4-2; perhaps TRBD1 as D (6 bases). Germline lookup yields CDR1 LGHNA and CDR2 YNFKEQ. Trimming stripped 4 bases from V and 0 bases from J, with 13 bases between. The CDR3 contains 15 residues.

V gene TRBV5-5 combines with J gene TRBJ2-7; perhaps D is TRBD1 or TRBD2 (5 bases each). V was shortened by 4 bases and J by 7 bases, with 15 bases between the two germline ends. CDR3 size: 13 residues. In germline, CDR1 is SGHKS, CDR2 YYEKEE (reference sequence). CDR3 DNA: TGTGCCAGCAGCCATACGTGGGGACGTGAGCAGTACTTC. Its protein product is CASSHTWGREQYF.

This clonotype was detected only a few times. V and J are TRBV30 and TRBJ1-5; 7 nucleotides agree with TRBD1. The CDR3 covers 13 residues. Germline V gives CDR1 GTSNPN, CDR2 SVGIG (reference sequence). V lost 6 bases, J lost 6 bases, and 8 bases stayed unmatched. The CDR3, as DNA: TGTGCCTGTTCACAGGGGTTCAGTCAGCCCCAGCATTTT. Residues: CACSQGFSQPQHF.

The J gene is TRBJ2-2, the V gene TRBV2; 10 positions match TRBD1. Germline V gene lookup returns CDR1 SNHLY and CDR2 FYNNEI. CDR3 length: 14 residues. V lost 7 bases and J lost 7; bases outside the gene matches: 6. The CDR3 reads CASTLGQGIGELFF. The DNA for the CDR3 is TGTGCCAGCACTCTGGGACAGGGGATCGGGGAGCTGTTTTTT.

The V call is TRBV29-1, the J call TRBJ2-1, with D maybe TRBD1 (5 bases). Germline V CDR1 and CDR2: SQVTM, ANQGSEA. V lost 6 bases and J 5 bases, leaving 20 bases between the germline ends. This CDR3 has 15 amino acids. Written as DNA, the CDR3 is TGCAGCGTCCCCCTAAGGGGCCTTGTCAACAATGAGCAGTTCTTC. Translation: CSVPLRGLVNNEQFF.

This chain connects TRBV6-5 to TRBJ2-7; 11 nucleotides align to TRBD2. V dropped 4 bases and J dropped 9; count of bases not matched to a gene: 11. The CDR3 consists of 15 residues. CDR1 is MNHEY and CDR2 is SVGAGI in the germline V gene. In DNA, the CDR3 is TGTGCCAGCAGTTCGTCGGGACTAGCGGTCTGGGGGCAGTACTTC. Protein sequence: CASSSSGLAVWGQYF.

This clonotype has a handful of counts. The rearrangement joins TRBV29-1 to TRBJ2-1; 7 positions agree with TRBD1. Germline-derived CDR1 and CDR2 are SQVTM and ANQGSEA. This CDR3 has 15 amino acids. DNA of the CDR3: TGCAGTACGACAGGGTTGAGGAATTCCTACAATGAGCAGTTCTTC. It codes for CSTTGLRNSYNEQFF.

The chain has TRBV12-3 or TRBV12-4 and TRBJ1-1, with D unresolved. V shed 5 bases and J shed 11 bases, with 12 bases lying between them. This CDR3 is built from 11 residues. The CDR3: CASSPGVGAFF. In DNA form, the CDR3 reads TGTGCCAGCAGTCCCGGCGTGGGGGCTTTCTTT.

This chain uses TRBV19 with TRBJ1-4; a weak D match, TRBD1 (5 bases). Germline V gene sequence: CDR1 LNHDA, CDR2 SQIVND (reference sequence). V was clipped by 6 bases and J by 8 bases, with 10 bases between them. This CDR3 spans 12 amino acids. DNA of the CDR3: TGTGCCAGTAGAGCAGGGAGGGAAAAACTGTTTTTT. This codes for CASRAGREKLFF.

The rearrangement links TRBV4-1 to TRBJ2-2; tentatively, D is TRBD1 (5 bases). The germline CDR1 and CDR2 sequences are MGHRA and YSYEKL. The CDR3 consists of 15 residues. The V end was cut by 3 bases, the J end by 1 base, with 9 bases between. CDR3 in amino acids: CASSHRQGNTGELFF. The DNA of the CDR3 is TGCGCCAGCAGCCATAGGCAGGGGAACACCGGGGAGCTGTTTTTT.

Only a few counts were recorded for this clonotype. The genes are TRBV20-1 and TRBJ2-3; possible D gene TRBD1, 6 bases. Between the trimmed V and J ends, which lost 1 base and 1 base, there was a span of 9 bases. This CDR3 region has 14 residues. Germline V CDR1 and CDR2: DFQATT, SNEGSKA (reference sequence). As DNA, the CDR3 is TGCAGTGCTAGAGTGCCAGGGGGCACAGATACGCAGTATTTT. It yields the protein CSARVPGGTDTQYF.

V usage is TRBV6-1 and J usage is TRBJ2-3; D possibly corresponds to TRBD1 (6 bases). Between the trimmed V and J ends, which lost 8 bases and 0 bases, there was a span of 18 bases. The CDR3 extends over 16 amino acids. CDR1 is MNHNS and CDR2 is SASEGT in the germline V gene. The CDR3 region has the DNA TGTGCCAGCGGGCGGCAGGGACACTCTAGCACAGATACGCAGTATTTT. Translated, it gives CASGRQGHSSTDTQYF.

This clonotype was seen at least ten times. The chain uses TRBV6-5 and TRBJ1-1; no definite D call. With 2 bases removed from V and 4 bases from J, the gap between germline ends came to 5 bases. Germline-derived CDR1 and CDR2 are MNHEY and SVGAGI. This CDR3 region has 12 residues. The CDR3 nucleotides read TGTGCCAGCAGTTACCCGATCACTGAAGCTTTCTTT. It is translated as CASSYPITEAFF.

This rearrangement joins TRBV5-1 to TRBJ2-5, with TRBD2 identical over 11 bases. Germline CDR1 SGHRS, CDR2 YFSETQ. The CDR3 extends over 15 amino acids. J gave up 6 bases and V 2 bases, and 6 bases lay outside the gene matches. This chain's CDR3 is CASSFTSGGTKTQYF. The CDR3 DNA follows: TGCGCCAGCAGCTTCACTAGCGGGGGAACCAAGACCCAGTACTTC.

This chain uses TRBV5-1 with TRBJ1-1; the D gene is possibly TRBD1 (6 bases). V was cut by 0 bases and J by 1 base, with 19 bases left in between. The length of the CDR3 is 18 residues. Germline values: CDR1 SGHRS, CDR2 YFSETQ. This CDR3 reads CASSLAKTPGHANTEAFF. The CDR3, as DNA: TGCGCCAGCAGCTTGGCCAAGACGCCGGGACACGCGAACACTGAAGCTTTCTTT.

This clonotype was detected only a few times. The chain links TRBV18 to TRBJ1-5; D ambiguous. V dropped 2 bases and J dropped 0 bases, with 14 bases sitting between them. This CDR3 comprises 17 residues. The germline gives CDR1 KGHSH, CDR2 LQKENI. CDR3 residues: CASSPRAPDYSNQPQHF. CDR3 in DNA: TGTGCCAGCTCACCAAGGGCACCCGATTATAGCAATCAGCCCCAGCATTTT.

In its sample, this clonotype was seen a few times. DNA of the CDR3: TGTGCTAGTGGTTTGTGGCAGCTGAACACCGGGGAGCTGTTTTTT. Translated: CASGLWQLNTGELFF. The chain has TRBV12-5 and TRBJ2-2, with no clear D. Trimming shortened V by 2 bases and J by 1 base, and 8 bases separated the two germline ends. The CDR3 extends over 15 amino acids. CDR1 and CDR2 from the germline V gene are LGHNT and FRNRAP.

Ten or more counts support this clonotype. The CDR3 loop is CASSDSGAHNEQFF. The CDR3, as DNA: TGTGCCAGCAGCGATAGCGGGGCCCACAATGAGCAGTTCTTC. The genes are TRBV3-1 and TRBJ2-1; 8 bases are a match to TRBD2. This CDR3 has 14 amino acids. J lost 5 bases, V lost 5 bases, and 5 bases had no gene match. Germline loops: CDR1 LGHDT, CDR2 YNNKEL (reference sequence).

In its sample, this clonotype was seen a few times. In DNA form, the CDR3 reads TGTGCCAGCGCACCGACAGGGAGGAACCACACCTTC. It is translated as CASAPTGRNHTF. The genes are TRBV6-1 and TRBJ1-2, with 7 bases lining up with TRBD1. The CDR3 totals 12 residues. J was trimmed by 12 bases and V by 8 bases; bases with no gene match: 12. Germline lookup yields CDR1 MNHNS and CDR2 SASEGT.